This T cell receptor (beta chain) was sequenced during a study of tumor and adjacent non-tumor tissue in lung cancer. Study-wide results and limits: Patients with more diverse tumor TCRs had worse survival.

This CDR3 has 14 residues. Germline values: CDR1 LGHNA, CDR2 YNFKEQ. About this clonotype itself: Its antigen is still unknown. One junction end disagrees with the germline gene, perhaps due to a read error.

The template was RNA from unsorted bulk tissue. A modified ARM-PCR protocol with three rounds of nested PCR amplified TCRbeta. TCRdb reprocessed the multiplex PCR reads with MiXCR, giving one entry per CDR3 protein. The sample includes 95,000 to 150,000 distinct CDR3 sequences, approximately 71% of them seen just once. What was sequenced was lung tumor tissue. The clonotype originates from a man aged 25-45 years with non-small cell lung cancer. V gene TRBV4-2 combines with J gene TRBJ2-2; weak D call: TRBD2 (5 bases). This CDR3 is CASRQEANTGELLF. DNA for the CDR3: TGTGCCAGCAGGCAAGAGGCGAACACCGGGGAGCTGCTTTTT.